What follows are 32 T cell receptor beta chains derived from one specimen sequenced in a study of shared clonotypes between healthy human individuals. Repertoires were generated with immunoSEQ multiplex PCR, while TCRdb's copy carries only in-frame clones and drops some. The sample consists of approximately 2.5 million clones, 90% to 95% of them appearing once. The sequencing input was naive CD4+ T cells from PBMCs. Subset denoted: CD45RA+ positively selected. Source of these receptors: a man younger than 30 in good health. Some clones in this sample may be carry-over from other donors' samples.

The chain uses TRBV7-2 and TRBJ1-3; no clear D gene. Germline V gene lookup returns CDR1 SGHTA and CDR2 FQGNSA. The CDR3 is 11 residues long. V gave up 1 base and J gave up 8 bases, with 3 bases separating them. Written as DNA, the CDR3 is TGTGCCAGCAGCTTAGGGTACACCATATATTTT. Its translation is CASSLGYTIYF.

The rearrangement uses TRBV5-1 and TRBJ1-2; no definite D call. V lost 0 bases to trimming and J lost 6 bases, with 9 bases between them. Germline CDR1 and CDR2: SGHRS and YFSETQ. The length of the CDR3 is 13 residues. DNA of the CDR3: TGCGCCAGCAGCTTGGGGATTGGAGATGGCTACACCTTC. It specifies CASSLGIGDGYTF.

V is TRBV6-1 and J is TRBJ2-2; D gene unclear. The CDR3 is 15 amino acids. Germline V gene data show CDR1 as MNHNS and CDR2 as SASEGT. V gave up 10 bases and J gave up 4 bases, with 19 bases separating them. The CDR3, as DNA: TGTGCCATTAAACCGATACATTACCCCACCGGGGAGCTGTTTTTT. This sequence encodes CAIKPIHYPTGELFF.

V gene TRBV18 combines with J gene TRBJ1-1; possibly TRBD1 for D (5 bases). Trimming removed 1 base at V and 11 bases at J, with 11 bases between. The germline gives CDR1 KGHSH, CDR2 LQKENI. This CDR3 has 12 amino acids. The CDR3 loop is CASSPQDNRAFF. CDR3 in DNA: TGTGCCAGCTCACCACAGGACAATCGGGCTTTCTTT.

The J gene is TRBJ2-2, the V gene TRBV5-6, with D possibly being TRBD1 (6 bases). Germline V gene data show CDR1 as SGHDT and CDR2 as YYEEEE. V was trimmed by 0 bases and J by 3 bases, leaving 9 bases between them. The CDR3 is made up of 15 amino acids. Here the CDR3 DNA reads TGTGCCAGCAGCTTGGGCCCAGGGGACACCGGGGAGCTGTTTTTT. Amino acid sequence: CASSLGPGDTGELFF.

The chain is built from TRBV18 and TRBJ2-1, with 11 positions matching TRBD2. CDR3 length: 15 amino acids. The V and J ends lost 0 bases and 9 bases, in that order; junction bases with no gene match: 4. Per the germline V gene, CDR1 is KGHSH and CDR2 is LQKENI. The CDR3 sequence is CASSPPSGRAAEQFF. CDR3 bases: TGTGCCAGCTCACCACCTAGCGGGAGGGCCGCTGAGCAGTTCTTC. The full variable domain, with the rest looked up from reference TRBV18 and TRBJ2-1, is NAGVMQNPRHLVRRRGQEARLRCSPMKGHSHVYWYRQLPEEGLKFMVYLQKENIIDESGMPKERFSAEFPKEGPSILRIQQVVRGDSAAYFCASSPPSGRAAEQFFGPGTRLTVL.

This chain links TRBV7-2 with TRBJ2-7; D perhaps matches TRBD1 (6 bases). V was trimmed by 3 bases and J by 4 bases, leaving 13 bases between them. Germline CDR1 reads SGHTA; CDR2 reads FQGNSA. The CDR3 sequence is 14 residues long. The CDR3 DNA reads TGTGCCAGCAGCTTTGAACAGGGCCCGTACGAGCAGTACTTC. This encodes CASSFEQGPYEQYF.

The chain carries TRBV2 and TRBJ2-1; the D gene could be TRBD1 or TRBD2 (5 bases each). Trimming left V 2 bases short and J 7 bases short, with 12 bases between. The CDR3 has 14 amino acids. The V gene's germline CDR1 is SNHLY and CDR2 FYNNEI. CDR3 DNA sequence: TGTGCCAGCAGTGAATGGGGTTGGGGGAATGAGCAGTTCTTC. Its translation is CASSEWGWGNEQFF.

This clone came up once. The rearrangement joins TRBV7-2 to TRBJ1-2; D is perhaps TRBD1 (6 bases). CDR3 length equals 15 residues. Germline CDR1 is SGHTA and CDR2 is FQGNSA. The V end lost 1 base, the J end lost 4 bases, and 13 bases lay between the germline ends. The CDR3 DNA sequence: TGTGCCAGCAGCTTAGGTGGGGGCCACCCCTATGGCTACACCTTC. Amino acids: CASSLGGGHPYGYTF.

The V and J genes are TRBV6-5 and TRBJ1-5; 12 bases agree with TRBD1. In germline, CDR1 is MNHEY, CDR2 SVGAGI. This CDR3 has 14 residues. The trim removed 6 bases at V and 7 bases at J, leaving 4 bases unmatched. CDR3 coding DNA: TGTGCCAGCAGCGGGACAGGGGGCGAGCAGCCCCAGCATTTT. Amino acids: CASSGTGGEQPQHF.

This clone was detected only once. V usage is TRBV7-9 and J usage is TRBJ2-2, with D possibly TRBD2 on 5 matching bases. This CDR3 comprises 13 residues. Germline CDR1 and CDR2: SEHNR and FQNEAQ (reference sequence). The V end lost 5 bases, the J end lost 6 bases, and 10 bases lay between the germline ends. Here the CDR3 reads CASSPEGPGELFF. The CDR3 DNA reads TGTGCCAGCAGCCCTGAGGGCCCCGGGGAGCTGTTTTTT.

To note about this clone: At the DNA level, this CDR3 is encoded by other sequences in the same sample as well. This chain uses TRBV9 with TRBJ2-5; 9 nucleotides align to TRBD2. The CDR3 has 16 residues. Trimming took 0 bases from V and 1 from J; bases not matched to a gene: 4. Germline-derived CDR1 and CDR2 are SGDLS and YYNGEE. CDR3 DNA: TGTGCCAGCAGCGTAGGAACTAGCGGGCGCCAAGAGACCCAGTACTTC. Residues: CASSVGTSGRQETQYF.

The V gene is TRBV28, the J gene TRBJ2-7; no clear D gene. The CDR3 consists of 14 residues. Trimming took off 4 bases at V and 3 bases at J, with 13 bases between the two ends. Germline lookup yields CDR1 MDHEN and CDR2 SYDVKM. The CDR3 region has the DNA TGTGCCAGCAGTTCCAACAGCGTTGGCTACGAGCAGTACTTC. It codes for CASSSNSVGYEQYF.

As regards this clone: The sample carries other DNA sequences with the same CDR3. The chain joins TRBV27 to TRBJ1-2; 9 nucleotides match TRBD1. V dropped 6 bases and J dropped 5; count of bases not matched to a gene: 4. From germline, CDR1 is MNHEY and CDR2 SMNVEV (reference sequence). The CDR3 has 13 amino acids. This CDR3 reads CASSLTGGYGYTF. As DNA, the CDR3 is TGTGCCAGCAGCTTGACAGGGGGGTATGGCTACACCTTC.

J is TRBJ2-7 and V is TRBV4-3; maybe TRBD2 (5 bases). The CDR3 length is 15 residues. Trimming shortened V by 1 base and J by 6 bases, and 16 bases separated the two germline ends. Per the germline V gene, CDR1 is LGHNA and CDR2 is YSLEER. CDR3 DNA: TGCGCCAGCAGCCAAGGTGGCGGGTATATTGGCGAGCAGTACTTC. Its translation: CASSQGGGYIGEQYF.

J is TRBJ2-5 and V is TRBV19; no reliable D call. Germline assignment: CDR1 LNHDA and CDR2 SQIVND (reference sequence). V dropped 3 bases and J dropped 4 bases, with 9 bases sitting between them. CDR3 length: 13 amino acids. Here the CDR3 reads CASSMRWGETQYF. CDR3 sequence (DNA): TGTGCCAGTAGTATGAGGTGGGGAGAGACCCAGTACTTC.

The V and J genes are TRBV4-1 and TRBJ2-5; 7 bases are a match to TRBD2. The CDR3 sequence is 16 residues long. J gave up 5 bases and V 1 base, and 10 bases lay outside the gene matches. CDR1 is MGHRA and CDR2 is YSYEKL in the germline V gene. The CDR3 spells CASSQGYRGSRETQYF. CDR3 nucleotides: TGCGCCAGCAGCCAAGGTTATCGCGGGAGCCGGGAGACCCAGTACTTC.

The chain's CDR3 is CASTPGLRSGVETQYF. In DNA, the CDR3 is TGTGCCAGCACTCCAGGTCTGAGGTCCGGGGTGGAAACGCAGTATTTT. V usage is TRBV7-9 and J usage is TRBJ2-3, with a possible D match to TRBD2 (5 bases). The CDR3 runs to 16 residues. V lost 7 bases and J lost 9, with 26 bases in between. Germline V lookup: CDR1 SEHNR, CDR2 FQNEAQ (reference sequence).

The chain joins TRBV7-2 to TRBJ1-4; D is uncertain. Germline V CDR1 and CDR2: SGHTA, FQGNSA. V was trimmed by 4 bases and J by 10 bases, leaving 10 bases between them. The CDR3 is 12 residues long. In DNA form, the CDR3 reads TGTGCCAGCAGCTCGGGCGGTGGAAAACTGTTTTTT. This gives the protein CASSSGGGKLFF.

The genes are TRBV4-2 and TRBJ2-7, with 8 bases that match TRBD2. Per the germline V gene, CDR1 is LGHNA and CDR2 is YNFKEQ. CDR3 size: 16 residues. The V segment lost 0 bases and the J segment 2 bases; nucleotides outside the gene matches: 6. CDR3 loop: CASSQDHGGRPYEQYF. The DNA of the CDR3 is TGTGCCAGCAGCCAAGATCATGGCGGGAGGCCCTACGAGCAGTACTTC.

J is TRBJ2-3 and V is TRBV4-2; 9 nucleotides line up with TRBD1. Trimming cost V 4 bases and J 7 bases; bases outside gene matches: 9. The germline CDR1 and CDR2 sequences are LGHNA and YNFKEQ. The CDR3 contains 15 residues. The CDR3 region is CASSPTDRGGYTQYF. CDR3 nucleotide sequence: TGTGCCAGCAGCCCTACGGACAGGGGTGGTTATACGCAGTATTTT.

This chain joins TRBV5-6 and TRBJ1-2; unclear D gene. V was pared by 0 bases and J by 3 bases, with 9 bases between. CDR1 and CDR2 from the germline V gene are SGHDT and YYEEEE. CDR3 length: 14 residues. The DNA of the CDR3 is TGTGCCAGCAGCTTGGGCAGAAACCACTATGGCTACACCTTC. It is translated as CASSLGRNHYGYTF.

The chain's CDR3 is CASSQRVGPNEKLFF. CDR3 nucleotides: TGCGCCAGCAGCCAACGGGTTGGGCCGAATGAAAAACTGTTTTTT. The V gene is TRBV4-3, the J gene TRBJ1-4; D is undetermined. The CDR3 runs 15 residues. Germline V gives CDR1 LGHNA, CDR2 YSLEER. The V and J ends lost 2 bases and 5 bases respectively, with 12 bases between them.

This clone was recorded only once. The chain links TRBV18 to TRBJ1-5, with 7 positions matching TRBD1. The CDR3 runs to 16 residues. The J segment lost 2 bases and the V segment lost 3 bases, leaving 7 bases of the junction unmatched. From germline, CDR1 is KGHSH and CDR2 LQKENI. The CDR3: CASSPNQGGGNQPQHF. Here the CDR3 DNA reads TGTGCCAGCTCACCCAATCAGGGGGGAGGCAATCAGCCCCAGCATTTT.

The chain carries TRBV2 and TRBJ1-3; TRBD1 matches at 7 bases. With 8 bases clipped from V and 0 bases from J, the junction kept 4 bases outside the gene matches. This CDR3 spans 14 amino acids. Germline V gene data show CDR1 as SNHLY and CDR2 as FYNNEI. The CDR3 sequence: CASRDRSSGNTIYF. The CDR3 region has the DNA TGTGCCAGCCGGGACAGAAGCTCTGGAAACACCATATATTTT.

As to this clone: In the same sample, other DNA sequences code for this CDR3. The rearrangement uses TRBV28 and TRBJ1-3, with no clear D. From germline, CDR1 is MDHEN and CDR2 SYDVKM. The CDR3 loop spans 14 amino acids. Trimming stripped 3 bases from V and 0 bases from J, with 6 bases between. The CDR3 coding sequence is TGTGCCAGCAGTTTTGGCGGCTCTGGAAACACCATATATTTT. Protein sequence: CASSFGGSGNTIYF.

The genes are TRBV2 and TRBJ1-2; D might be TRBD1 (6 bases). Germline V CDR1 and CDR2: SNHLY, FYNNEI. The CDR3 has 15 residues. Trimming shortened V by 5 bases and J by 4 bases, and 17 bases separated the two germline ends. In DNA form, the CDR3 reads TGTGCCAGCAGTAACGAGGGCAGGGGTGGCTATGGCTACACCTTC. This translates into CASSNEGRGGYGYTF.

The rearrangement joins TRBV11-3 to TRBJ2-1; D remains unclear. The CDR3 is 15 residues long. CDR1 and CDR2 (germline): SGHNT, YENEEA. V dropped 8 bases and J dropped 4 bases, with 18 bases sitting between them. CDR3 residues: CASLESRDEYNEQFF. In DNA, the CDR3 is TGTGCCAGCTTGGAGAGCAGAGATGAATACAATGAGCAGTTCTTC.

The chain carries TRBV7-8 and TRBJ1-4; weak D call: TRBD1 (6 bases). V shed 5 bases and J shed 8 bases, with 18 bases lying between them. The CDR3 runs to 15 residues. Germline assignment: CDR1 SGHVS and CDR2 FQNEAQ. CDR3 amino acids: CASSPKTGTREKLFF. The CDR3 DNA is TGTGCCAGCAGCCCGAAGACAGGTACGAGGGAAAAACTGTTTTTT.

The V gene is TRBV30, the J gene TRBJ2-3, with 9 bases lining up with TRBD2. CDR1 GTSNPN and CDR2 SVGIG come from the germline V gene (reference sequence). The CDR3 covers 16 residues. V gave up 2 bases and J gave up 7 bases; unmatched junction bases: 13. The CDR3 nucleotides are TGTGCCTGGAGTAGAACGGTGGCTAGCGGGGTCTATACGCAGTATTTT. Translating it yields CAWSRTVASGVYTQYF.

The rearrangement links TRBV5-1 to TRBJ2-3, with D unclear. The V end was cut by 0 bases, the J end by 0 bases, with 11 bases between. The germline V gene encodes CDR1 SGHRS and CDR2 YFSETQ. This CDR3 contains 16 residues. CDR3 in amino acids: CASSLDPAGSTDTQYF. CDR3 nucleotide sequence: TGCGCCAGCAGCTTGGATCCCGCAGGTAGCACAGATACGCAGTATTTT.

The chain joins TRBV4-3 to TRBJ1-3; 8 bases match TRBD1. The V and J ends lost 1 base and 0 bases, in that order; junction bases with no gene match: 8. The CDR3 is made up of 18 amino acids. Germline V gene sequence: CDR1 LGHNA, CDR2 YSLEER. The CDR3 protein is CASSQVGYGQGSGNTIYF. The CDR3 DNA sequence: TGCGCCAGCAGCCAAGTAGGCTATGGACAGGGCTCTGGAAACACCATATATTTT.